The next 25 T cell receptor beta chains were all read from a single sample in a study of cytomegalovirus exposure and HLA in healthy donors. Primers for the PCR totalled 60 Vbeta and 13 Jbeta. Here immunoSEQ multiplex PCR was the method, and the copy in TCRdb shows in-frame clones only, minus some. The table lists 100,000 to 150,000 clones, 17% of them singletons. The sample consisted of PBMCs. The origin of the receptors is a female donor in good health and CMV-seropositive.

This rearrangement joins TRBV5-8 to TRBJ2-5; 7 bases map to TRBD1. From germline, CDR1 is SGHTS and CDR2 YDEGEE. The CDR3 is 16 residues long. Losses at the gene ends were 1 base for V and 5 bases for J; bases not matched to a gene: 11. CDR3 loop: CASSLSRGRVLETQYF. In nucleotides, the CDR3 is TGTGCCAGCAGCTTGTCTAGGGGGCGCGTTTTGGAGACCCAGTACTTC.

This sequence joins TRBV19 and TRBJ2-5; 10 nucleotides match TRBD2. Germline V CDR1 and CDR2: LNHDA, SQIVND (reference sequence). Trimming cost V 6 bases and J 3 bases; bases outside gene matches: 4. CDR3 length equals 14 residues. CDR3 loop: CASRRLAGEETQYF. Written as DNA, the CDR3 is TGTGCCAGTAGAAGGCTAGCGGGGGAAGAGACCCAGTACTTC.

The CDR3 sequence: CASSLGSTTYEQYF. The CDR3 DNA sequence: TGCGCCAGCAGCTTGGGCAGCACTACCTACGAGCAGTACTTC. The rearrangement links TRBV5-1 to TRBJ2-7; D uncertain. Trimming took 0 bases from V and 2 from J, leaving 9 bases between them. The CDR3 is made up of 14 amino acids. Looked up from germline, CDR1 is SGHRS and CDR2 is YFSETQ.

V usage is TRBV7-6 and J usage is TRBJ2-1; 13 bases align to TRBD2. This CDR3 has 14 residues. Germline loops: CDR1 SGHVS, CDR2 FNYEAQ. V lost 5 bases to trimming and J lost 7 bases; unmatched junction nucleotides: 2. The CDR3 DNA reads TGTGCCAGCAGCCTGGGACTAGCGGGGAATGAGCAGTTCTTC. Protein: CASSLGLAGNEQFF.

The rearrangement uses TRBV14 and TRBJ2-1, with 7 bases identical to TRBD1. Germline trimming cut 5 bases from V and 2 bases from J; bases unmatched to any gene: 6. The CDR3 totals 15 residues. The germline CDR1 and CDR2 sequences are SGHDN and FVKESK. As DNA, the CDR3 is TGTGCCAGCAGCTTTGGACAGGTTACCTACAATGAGCAGTTCTTC. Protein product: CASSFGQVTYNEQFF.

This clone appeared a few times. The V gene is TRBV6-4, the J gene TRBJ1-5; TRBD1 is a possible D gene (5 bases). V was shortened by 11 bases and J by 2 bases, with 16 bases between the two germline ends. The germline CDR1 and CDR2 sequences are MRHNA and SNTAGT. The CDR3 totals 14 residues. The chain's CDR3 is CAAEGRDGNQPQHF. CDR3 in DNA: TGTGCCGCAGAAGGCAGGGATGGCAATCAGCCCCAGCATTTT.

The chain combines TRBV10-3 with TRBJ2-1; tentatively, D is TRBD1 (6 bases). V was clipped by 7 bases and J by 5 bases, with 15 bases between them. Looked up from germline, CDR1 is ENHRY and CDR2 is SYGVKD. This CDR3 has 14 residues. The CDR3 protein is CAIKGRGRDNEQFF. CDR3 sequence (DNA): TGTGCCATCAAAGGCAGGGGTAGGGACAATGAGCAGTTCTTC.

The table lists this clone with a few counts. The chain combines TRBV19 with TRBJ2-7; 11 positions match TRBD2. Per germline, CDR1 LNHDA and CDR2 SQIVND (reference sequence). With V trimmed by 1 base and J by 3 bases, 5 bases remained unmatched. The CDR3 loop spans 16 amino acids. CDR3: CASSIVLTSGSYEQYF. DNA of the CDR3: TGTGCCAGTAGTATAGTTTTAACTAGCGGGAGCTACGAGCAGTACTTC.

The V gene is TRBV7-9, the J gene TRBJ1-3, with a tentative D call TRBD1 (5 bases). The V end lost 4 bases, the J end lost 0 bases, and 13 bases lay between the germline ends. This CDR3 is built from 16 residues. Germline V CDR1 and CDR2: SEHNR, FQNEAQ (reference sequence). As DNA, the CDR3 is TGTGCCAGCAGCTCAGTGGGGCCCGACTCTGGAAACACCATATATTTT. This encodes CASSSVGPDSGNTIYF.

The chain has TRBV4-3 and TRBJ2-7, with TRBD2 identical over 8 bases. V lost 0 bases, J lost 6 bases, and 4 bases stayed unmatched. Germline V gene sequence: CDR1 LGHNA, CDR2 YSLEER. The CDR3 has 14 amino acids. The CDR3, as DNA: TGCGCCAGCAGCCAAGACGGGGGGGCGGTCGAGCAGTACTTC. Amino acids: CASSQDGGAVEQYF.

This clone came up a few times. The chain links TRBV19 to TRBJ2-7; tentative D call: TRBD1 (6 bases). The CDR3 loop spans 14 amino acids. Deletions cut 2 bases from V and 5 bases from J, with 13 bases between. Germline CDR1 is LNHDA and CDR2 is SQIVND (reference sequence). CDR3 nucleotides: TGTGCCAGTAGTATACAAAACAGGGTCCACGAGCAGTACTTC. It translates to CASSIQNRVHEQYF.

CDR3 amino acids: CASSFAGGVRQPQHF. CDR3 DNA: TGTGCCAGCAGCTTTGCGGGAGGAGTTCGTCAGCCCCAGCATTTT. This chain links TRBV5-4 with TRBJ1-5, with D hard to call. This CDR3 region has 15 residues. Germline V gene sequence: CDR1 SGHNT, CDR2 YYREEE (reference sequence). Trimming took off 2 bases at V and 6 bases at J, with 15 bases between the two ends.

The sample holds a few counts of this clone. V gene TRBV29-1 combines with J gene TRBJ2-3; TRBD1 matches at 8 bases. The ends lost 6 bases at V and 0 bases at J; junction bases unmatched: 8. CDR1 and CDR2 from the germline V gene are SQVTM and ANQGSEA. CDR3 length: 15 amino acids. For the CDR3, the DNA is TGCAGCGTCGCCGGGACAGGTCATAGCACAGATACGCAGTATTTT. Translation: CSVAGTGHSTDTQYF.

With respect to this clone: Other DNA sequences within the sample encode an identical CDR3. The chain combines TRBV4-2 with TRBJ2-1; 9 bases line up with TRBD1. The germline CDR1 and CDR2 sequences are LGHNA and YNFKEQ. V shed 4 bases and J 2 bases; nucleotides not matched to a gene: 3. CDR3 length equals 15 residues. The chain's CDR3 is CASSPGTGTYNEQFF. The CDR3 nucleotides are TGTGCCAGCAGCCCCGGGACAGGGACCTACAATGAGCAGTTCTTC.

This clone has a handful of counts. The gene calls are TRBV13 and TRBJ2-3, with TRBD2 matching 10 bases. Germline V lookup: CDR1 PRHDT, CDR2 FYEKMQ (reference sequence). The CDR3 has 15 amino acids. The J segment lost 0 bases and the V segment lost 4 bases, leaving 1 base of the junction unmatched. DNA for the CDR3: TGTGCCAGCAGCTCGACTAGCGGGAGCACAGATACGCAGTATTTT. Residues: CASSSTSGSTDTQYF.

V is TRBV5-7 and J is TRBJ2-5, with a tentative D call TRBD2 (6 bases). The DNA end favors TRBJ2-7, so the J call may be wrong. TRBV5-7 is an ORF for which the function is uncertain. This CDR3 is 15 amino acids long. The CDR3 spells CASSHAGHTSYEQYF. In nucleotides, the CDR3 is TGTGCCAGCAGCCACGCGGGGCACACCTCCTACGAGCAGTACTTC.

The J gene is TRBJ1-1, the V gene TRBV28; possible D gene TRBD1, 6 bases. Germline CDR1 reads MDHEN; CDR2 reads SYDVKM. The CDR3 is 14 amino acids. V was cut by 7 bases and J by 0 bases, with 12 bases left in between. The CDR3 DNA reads TGTGCCAGCACCGGACAGATGATGAACACTGAAGCTTTCTTT. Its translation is CASTGQMMNTEAFF.

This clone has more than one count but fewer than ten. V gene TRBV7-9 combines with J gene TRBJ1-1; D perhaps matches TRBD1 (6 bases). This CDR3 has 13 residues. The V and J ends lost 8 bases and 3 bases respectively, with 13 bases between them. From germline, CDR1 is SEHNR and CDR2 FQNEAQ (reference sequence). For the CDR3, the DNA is TGTGCCAGCGGAACAGGGTTGGACACTGAAGCTTTCTTT. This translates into CASGTGLDTEAFF.

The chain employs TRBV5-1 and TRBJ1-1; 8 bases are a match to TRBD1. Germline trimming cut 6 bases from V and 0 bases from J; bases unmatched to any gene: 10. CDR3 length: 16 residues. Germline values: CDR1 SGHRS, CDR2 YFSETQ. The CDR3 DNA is TGCGCCAGCAACAGGGACAGGCGAGGGGTGAACACTGAAGCTTTCTTT. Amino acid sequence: CASNRDRRGVNTEAFF.

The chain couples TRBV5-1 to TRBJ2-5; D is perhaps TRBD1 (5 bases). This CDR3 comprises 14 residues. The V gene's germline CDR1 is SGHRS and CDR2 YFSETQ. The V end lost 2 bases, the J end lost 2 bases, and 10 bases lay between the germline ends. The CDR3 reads CASSFGSGQETQYF. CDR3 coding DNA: TGCGCCAGCAGCTTTGGTTCAGGGCAAGAGACCCAGTACTTC.

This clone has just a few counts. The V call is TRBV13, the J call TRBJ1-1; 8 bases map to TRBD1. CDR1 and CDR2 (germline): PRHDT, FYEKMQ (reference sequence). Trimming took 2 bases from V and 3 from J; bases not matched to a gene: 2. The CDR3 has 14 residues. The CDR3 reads CASSLRDRYTEAFF. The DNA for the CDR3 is TGTGCCAGCAGCTTAAGGGACAGGTACACTGAAGCTTTCTTT.

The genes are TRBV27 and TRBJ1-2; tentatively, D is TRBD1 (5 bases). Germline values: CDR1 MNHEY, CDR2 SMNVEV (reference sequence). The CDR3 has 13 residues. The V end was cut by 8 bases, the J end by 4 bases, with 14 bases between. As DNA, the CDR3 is TGTGCCAGCCACCCCGGGGGAGGCTATGGCTACACCTTC. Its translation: CASHPGGGYGYTF.

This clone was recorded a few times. The CDR3 reads CASSQVASGGTTYGYTF. CDR3 DNA: TGTGCCAGCAGCCAAGTGGCCTCCGGGGGAACTACCTATGGCTACACCTTC. The chain employs TRBV4-2 and TRBJ1-2, with D tentatively TRBD1 (5 bases). V was clipped by 1 base and J by 4 bases, with 19 bases between them. The germline V gene has CDR1 LGHNA and CDR2 YNFKEQ. The CDR3 runs 17 residues.

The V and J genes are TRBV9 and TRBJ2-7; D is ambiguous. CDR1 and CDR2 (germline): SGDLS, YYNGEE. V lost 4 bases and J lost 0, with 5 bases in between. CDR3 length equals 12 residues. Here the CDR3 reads CASSYNSYEQYF. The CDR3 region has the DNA TGTGCCAGCAGCTACAACTCCTACGAGCAGTACTTC. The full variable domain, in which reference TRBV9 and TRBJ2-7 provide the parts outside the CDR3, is DSGVTQTPKHLITATGQRVTLRCSPRSGDLSVYWYQQSLDQGLQFLIQYYNGEERAKGNILERFSAQQFPDLHSELNLSSLELGDSALYFCASSYNSYEQYFGPGTRLTVT.

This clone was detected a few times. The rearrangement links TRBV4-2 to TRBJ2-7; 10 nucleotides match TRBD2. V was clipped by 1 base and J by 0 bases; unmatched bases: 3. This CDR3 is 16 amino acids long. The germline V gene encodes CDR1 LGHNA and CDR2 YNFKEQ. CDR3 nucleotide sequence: TGTGCCAGCAGCCAAGCCGGACTAGCGGTCTCCTACGAGCAGTACTTC. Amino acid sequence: CASSQAGLAVSYEQYF.